The next 16 T cell receptor beta chains were all read from a single sample in a study of blood T cell repertoires in COVID-19. The repertoire was sequenced with immunoSEQ multiplex PCR; TCRdb's copy has only in-frame clones and lacks some. The sample has 180,000 or so clones; about 85% are singletons. Specimen: peripheral blood. The receptors shown here come from a woman of 80 years or more with acute or convalescent COVID-19.

The chain has TRBV5-1 and TRBJ2-7; 7 nucleotides line up with TRBD1. V shed 6 bases and J 3 bases; nucleotides not matched to a gene: 9. This CDR3 is 14 amino acids long. The V gene's germline CDR1 is SGHRS and CDR2 YFSETQ. DNA of the CDR3: TGCGCCAGCAAAATCGGACAGGATCGCTACGAGCAGTACTTC. Its translation is CASKIGQDRYEQYF.

The genes are TRBV15 and TRBJ2-7, with 13 bases lining up with TRBD2. The V segment lost 0 bases and the J segment 9 bases; nucleotides outside the gene matches: 8. This CDR3 spans 16 amino acids. CDR1 is LNHNV and CDR2 is YYDKDF in the germline V gene (reference sequence). CDR3 nucleotides: TGTGCCACCAGCAGAGATCGGACTAGCGGGAGAACTCGGCAGTACTTC. It codes for CATSRDRTSGRTRQYF.

The chain employs TRBV7-6 and TRBJ2-2; perhaps TRBD1 as D (6 bases). Trimming removed 5 bases at V and 2 bases at J, with 12 bases between. This CDR3 has 15 residues. Germline V gives CDR1 SGHVS, CDR2 FNYEAQ. CDR3 sequence: CASSQGQINTGELFF. The CDR3 bases are TGTGCCAGCAGCCAGGGGCAGATTAACACCGGGGAGCTGTTTTTT.

This chain links TRBV7-8 with TRBJ1-3; D gene uncertain. Germline-derived CDR1 and CDR2 are SGHVS and FQNEAQ. This CDR3 spans 15 amino acids. Trimming removed 3 bases at V and 4 bases at J, with 13 bases between. As DNA, the CDR3 is TGTGCCAGCAGCTTTGGAGGGCGATTCGGAAACACCATATATTTT. Encoded protein: CASSFGGRFGNTIYF.

V usage is TRBV30 and J usage is TRBJ1-3; a weak D match, TRBD1 (6 bases). V was cut by 0 bases and J by 0 bases, with 12 bases left in between. Per germline, CDR1 GTSNPN and CDR2 SVGIG (reference sequence). This CDR3 has 16 residues. Here the CDR3 reads CAWSVLGHISGNTIYF. CDR3 nucleotide sequence: TGTGCCTGGAGTGTACTGGGACATATCTCTGGAAACACCATATATTTT.

The V call is TRBV7-2, the J call TRBJ2-1, with 9 nucleotides matching TRBD2. This CDR3 region has 16 residues. Germline CDR1 reads SGHTA; CDR2 reads FQGNSA. Trimming took 5 bases from V and 7 from J; bases not matched to a gene: 12. This CDR3 reads CASSAWTSALGNEQFF. The CDR3 region has the DNA TGTGCCAGCAGCGCATGGACTAGCGCCTTGGGGAATGAGCAGTTCTTC. Full variable domain (rest looked up from reference TRBV7-2 and TRBJ2-1): GAGVSQSPSNKVTEKGKDVELRCDPISGHTALYWYRQSLGQGLEFLIYFQGNSAPDKSGLPSDRFSAERTGGSVSTLTIQRTQQEDSAVYLCASSAWTSALGNEQFFGPGTRLTVL.

This sequence joins TRBV19 and TRBJ2-1; D is possibly TRBD1 (6 bases). CDR1 is LNHDA and CDR2 is SQIVND in the germline V gene (reference sequence). This CDR3 region has 14 residues. The V end lost 6 bases, the J end lost 1 base, and 10 bases lay between the germline ends. The CDR3 here is CASSRGGSYNEQFF. CDR3 sequence (DNA): TGTGCCAGTAGCAGGGGCGGTTCCTACAATGAGCAGTTCTTC. Full variable domain (rest looked up from reference TRBV19 and TRBJ2-1): DGGITQSPKYLFRKEGQNVTLSCEQNLNHDAMYWYRQDPGQGLRLIYYSQIVNDFQKGDIAEGYSVSREKKESFPLTVTSAQKNPTAFYLCASSRGGSYNEQFFGPGTRLTVL.

The rearrangement links TRBV3-1 (or the pseudogene TRBV3-2) to TRBJ2-1; 11 positions agree with TRBD2. The CDR3 spans 16 residues. The V gene's germline CDR1 is LGHDT and CDR2 YNNKEL (reference sequence). The J segment lost 6 bases and the V segment lost 2 bases, leaving 6 bases of the junction unmatched. The CDR3 DNA reads TGTGCCAGCAGCCAAATGGGACTAGCGGAACCCAATGAGCAGTTCTTC. Protein: CASSQMGLAEPNEQFF.

The chain is built from TRBV6-5 and TRBJ1-1; D may be TRBD1 (5 bases). V shed 7 bases and J shed 6 bases, with 18 bases lying between them. CDR1 and CDR2 (germline): MNHEY, SVGAGI. The CDR3 loop spans 14 amino acids. The CDR3 DNA is TGTGCCAGCATCATAAGGGGTGTATTCCCTGAAGCTTTCTTT. Translating gives CASIIRGVFPEAFF.

Only one count was recorded for this clone. The chain couples TRBV30 to TRBJ2-7, with D maybe TRBD1 (5 bases). CDR3 length equals 15 residues. V gave up 0 bases and J gave up 2 bases, with 14 bases separating them. Germline loops: CDR1 GTSNPN, CDR2 SVGIG (reference sequence). DNA for the CDR3: TGTGCCTGGAGTGTACGTGTCACAGGAGCCTACGAGCAGTACTTC. Its protein is CAWSVRVTGAYEQYF.

This clone came up a few times. This sequence joins TRBV29-1 and TRBJ1-2; D unclear. This CDR3 has 13 residues. Germline CDR1 reads SQVTM; CDR2 reads ANQGSEA. V was clipped by 4 bases and J by 4 bases, with 13 bases between them. CDR3 in amino acids: CSVGREVGYGYTF. The CDR3 DNA is TGCAGCGTTGGGAGGGAAGTCGGCTATGGCTACACCTTC.

The rearrangement links TRBV2 to TRBJ1-1; D is uncertain. This CDR3 has 14 amino acids. Deletions cut 6 bases from V and 0 bases from J, with 11 bases between. CDR1 and CDR2 (germline): SNHLY, FYNNEI. The CDR3 protein is CASSPEILNTEAFF. The CDR3 DNA reads TGTGCCAGCAGCCCGGAGATCCTGAACACTGAAGCTTTCTTT.

The chain uses TRBV19 and TRBJ1-5; D may be TRBD1 (5 bases). Germline V lookup: CDR1 LNHDA, CDR2 SQIVND (reference sequence). V lost 4 bases, J lost 4 bases, and 14 bases lay in between. This CDR3 is 15 amino acids long. CDR3 nucleotides: TGTGCCAGTAGTAACCGGGGGGAGATAAATCAGCCCCAGCATTTT. It translates to CASSNRGEINQPQHF. Using reference TRBV19 and TRBJ1-5 for the parts outside the CDR3, the full variable domain is DGGITQSPKYLFRKEGQNVTLSCEQNLNHDAMYWYRQDPGQGLRLIYYSQIVNDFQKGDIAEGYSVSREKKESFPLTVTSAQKNPTAFYLCASSNRGEINQPQHFGDGTRLSIL.

The rearrangement links TRBV11-2 to TRBJ1-1; tentatively, D is TRBD1 (5 bases). This CDR3 comprises 14 residues. The germline gives CDR1 SGHAT, CDR2 FQNNGV. Trimming removed 6 bases at V and 3 bases at J, with 14 bases between. CDR3 residues: CASSSAGGYTEAFF. The CDR3 region has the DNA TGTGCCAGCAGTTCCGCCGGGGGGTACACTGAAGCTTTCTTT.

This chain links TRBV7-2 with TRBJ2-7; the D is unclear. The CDR3 has 12 residues. CDR1 and CDR2 (germline): SGHTA, FQGNSA. V lost 4 bases and J 2 bases, leaving 6 bases between the germline ends. CDR3 loop: CASSSVAYEQYF. The CDR3 bases are TGTGCCAGCAGCTCGGTCGCCTACGAGCAGTACTTC.

V is TRBV21-1 and J is TRBJ1-3; TRBD1 is the table's D call, not checked against the DNA. TRBV21-1 is marked as a pseudogene. The CDR3 sequence is 16 residues long. CDR3 sequence: CASSKEGQPSGNTIYF. CDR3 bases: TGTGCCAGCAGCAAAGAAGGACAGCCCTCTGGAAACACCATATATTTT.